The 23 T cell receptor beta chains in this list originate from one sample, sequenced in a study of T cells in Graves' hyperthyroidism and ophthalmopathy. Amplification yielded TCR beta CDR3 regions, with RNA transcripts as the source. Using the HTBI primer set, a first-round RT-PCR was run on the TCR CDR3. One entry per CDR3 protein results from TCRdb running MiXCR on the multiplex PCR reads. This table has under 250,000 distinct CDR3 sequences, 17% appearing once. The sample was blood. Source of these receptors: a woman in her 50s with Graves' hyperthyroidism.

This clonotype was seen many times. The CDR3 region is CASQRGRRSGYSYSNQPQHF. CDR3 DNA: TGTGCCAGCCAACGGGGTCGCCGCAGTGGCTATTCGTATAGCAATCAGCCCCAGCATTTT. The chain combines TRBV27 with TRBJ1-5; no firm D call. CDR1 and CDR2 from the germline V gene are MNHEY and SMNVEV (reference sequence). V lost 8 bases and J 0 bases, leaving 29 bases between the germline ends. The CDR3 is 20 amino acids.

V usage is TRBV30 and J usage is TRBJ2-7; TRBD2 agrees at 7 bases. TRBJ2-1 matches the DNA end more closely, so the J call is doubtful. Germline CDR1 is GTSNPN and CDR2 is SVGIG (reference sequence). CDR3 length: 17 residues. CDR3 sequence reads: CAWSVQPNWGEGYEQFF. The CDR3 nucleotides read TGTGCCTGGAGTGTCCAACCTAACTGGGGGGAGGGATACGAGCAGTTCTTC.

This clonotype was seen only a few times. The rearrangement uses TRBV15 and TRBJ2-1; 8 bases map to TRBD2. Germline V gene sequence: CDR1 LNHNV, CDR2 YYDKDF (reference sequence). Unmatched junction bases numbered 26, after V lost 6 bases and J lost 4 bases. The CDR3 has 21 residues. CDR3 bases: TGTGCCACCAGTAAGACGGCTGGCACTGTGGGTCGGGAGGGAAAATACAATGAGCAGTTCTTC. Translation: CATSKTAGTVGREGKYNEQFF.

The table lists this clonotype with many counts. The rearrangement joins TRBV25-1 to TRBJ2-1, with 15 bases identical to TRBD2. The CDR3 is 15 residues long. Germline V gene sequence: CDR1 MGHDK, CDR2 SYGVNS. Losses at the gene ends were 4 bases for V and 8 bases for J; bases not matched to a gene: 3. CDR3 bases: TGTGCCAGCAGTGGGACTAGCGGGAGGGCCCATGAGCAGTTCTTC. It translates to CASSGTSGRAHEQFF. The full variable domain, with the rest looked up from reference TRBV25-1 and TRBJ2-1, is EADIYQTPRYLVIGTGKKITLECSQTMGHDKMYWYQQDPGMELHLIHYSYGVNSTEKGDLSSESTVSRIRTEHFPLTLESARPSHTSQYLCASSGTSGRAHEQFFGPGTRLTVL.

Ten or more counts support this clonotype. This chain links TRBV7-2 with TRBJ1-1; D uncertain. The CDR3 extends over 14 amino acids. With 6 bases removed from V and 0 bases from J, the gap between germline ends came to 11 bases. Per germline, CDR1 SGHTA and CDR2 FQGNSA. CDR3 in amino acids: CASRLQSLNTEAFF. The CDR3 region has the DNA TGTGCCAGCAGGCTACAGAGCCTGAACACTGAAGCTTTCTTT. The full variable domain, in which reference TRBV7-2 and TRBJ1-1 provide the parts outside the CDR3, is GAGVSQSPSNKVTEKGKDVELRCDPISGHTALYWYRQSLGQGLEFLIYFQGNSAPDKSGLPSDRFSAERTGGSVSTLTIQRTQQEDSAVYLCASRLQSLNTEAFFGQGTRLTVV.

The table lists this clonotype with many counts. The chain has TRBV11-1 and TRBJ2-1; TRBD1 agrees at 10 bases. The germline V gene has CDR1 SGHAT and CDR2 FQDESV (reference sequence). The CDR3 consists of 14 residues. V was clipped by 5 bases and J by 10 bases; unmatched bases: 8. CDR3 protein: CASSPGQGVGEQFF. As DNA, the CDR3 is TGTGCCAGCAGCCCCGGACAGGGGGTAGGGGAGCAGTTCTTC.

This clonotype was seen repeatedly, ten times or more. CDR3 sequence: CASSPTNGPYEQYF. The CDR3 DNA reads TGTGCCAGCAGCCCTACAAATGGGCCTTACGAGCAGTACTTC. The chain couples TRBV7-2 to TRBJ2-7; D not resolved. Germline assignment: CDR1 SGHTA and CDR2 FQGNSA. V shed 5 bases and J shed 4 bases, with 15 bases lying between them. This CDR3 comprises 14 residues.

This clonotype was counted at least ten times. The chain carries TRBV10-3 and TRBJ2-7; 10 positions agree with TRBD2. The junction had 16 bases not matched to a gene; V was cut back by 5 bases and J by 0 bases. Germline V CDR1 and CDR2: ENHRY, SYGVKD. The CDR3 contains 19 residues. The CDR3 DNA reads TGTGCCATCAGTTTTCATCCAGGGGGACTAGCGACCAGCTCCTACGAGCAGTACTTC. Amino acids: CAISFHPGGLATSSYEQYF.

This clonotype was seen ten or more times. The chain couples TRBV20-1 to TRBJ2-1; 11 positions agree with TRBD2. Losses at the gene ends were 5 bases for V and 9 bases for J; bases not matched to a gene: 12. This CDR3 is 15 amino acids long. The V gene's germline CDR1 is DFQATT and CDR2 SNEGSKA (reference sequence). DNA of the CDR3: TGCAGTGCTTTATTAGCGGGAGGGCAGGCGAGTGAGCAGTTCTTC. Its protein product is CSALLAGGQASEQFF.

This clonotype was seen ten or more times. The chain is built from TRBV7-9 and TRBJ2-7; 12 bases match TRBD2. The CDR3 covers 14 residues. Germline CDR1 SEHNR, CDR2 FQNEAQ (reference sequence). The V and J ends lost 5 bases and 4 bases, in that order; junction bases with no gene match: 3. CDR3 sequence: CASSRTSGIYEQYF. The CDR3 DNA follows: TGTGCCAGCAGCCGGACTAGCGGGATTTACGAGCAGTACTTC.

This clonotype was picked up many times. The V call is TRBV11-3, the J call TRBJ1-2; possible D gene TRBD1, 5 bases. Trimming removed 4 bases at V and 8 bases at J, with 20 bases between. The CDR3 totals 15 residues. Germline lookup yields CDR1 SGHNT and CDR2 YENEEA. As DNA, the CDR3 is TGTGCCAGCAGCTCCCGAACGCCCCTCCGGGACGGCTACACCTTC. It encodes CASSSRTPLRDGYTF.

This clonotype was observed many times. This chain links TRBV5-6 with TRBJ1-2; D not resolved. This CDR3 is built from 13 residues. CDR1 SGHDT and CDR2 YYEEEE come from the germline V gene. V lost 0 bases and J 3 bases, leaving 6 bases between the germline ends. CDR3 nucleotides: TGTGCCAGCAGCTTGGTGGCGGACTATGGCTACACCTTC. It is translated as CASSLVADYGYTF.

This chain uses TRBV2 with TRBJ2-7; D is uncertain. Per germline, CDR1 SNHLY and CDR2 FYNNEI. Between the trimmed V and J ends, which lost 4 bases and 7 bases, there was a span of 17 bases. CDR3 size: 14 residues. The CDR3 DNA reads TGTGCCAGCAGTGCCAGTGCGCTAAACGGAGAGCAGTACTTC. Its protein is CASSASALNGEQYF. Complete variable domain (other parts from reference TRBV2 and TRBJ2-7): EPEVTQTPSHQVTQMGQEVILRCVPISNHLYFYWYRQILGQKVEFLVSFYNNEISEKSEIFDDQFSVERPDGSNFTLKIRSTKLEDSAMYFCASSASALNGEQYFGPGTRLTVT.

To note about this clonotype: Possible read error: a much larger clone is one base away. The chain couples TRBV7-3 to TRBJ1-1; TRBD1 agrees at 9 bases. V was pared by 4 bases and J by 0 bases, with 9 bases of the junction left unmatched. CDR3 length equals 17 residues. The germline V gene has CDR1 SGHTA and CDR2 FQGTGA. CDR3 DNA sequence: TGTGCCAGCAGCTCAGGAGGACAGGGGATCTTGAACACTGAAGCTTTCTTT. It specifies CASSSGGQGILNTEAFF.

This sequence joins TRBV9 and TRBJ1-1, with TRBD1 as a possible D gene (5 bases). Trimming pared 3 bases from V and 5 bases from J, leaving 11 bases between. The CDR3 has 13 residues. Per germline, CDR1 SGDLS and CDR2 YYNGEE. CDR3 nucleotides: TGTGCCAGCAGCGCAGGGAGTCAAACTGAAGCTTTCTTT. Translated, it gives CASSAGSQTEAFF. Full variable domain (remainder filled in from reference TRBV9 and TRBJ1-1): DSGVTQTPKHLITATGQRVTLRCSPRSGDLSVYWYQQSLDQGLQFLIQYYNGEERAKGNILERFSAQQFPDLHSELNLSSLELGDSALYFCASSAGSQTEAFFGQGTRLTVV.

This clonotype was seen repeatedly, ten times or more. The rearrangement joins TRBV19 to TRBJ2-1; 9 nucleotides match TRBD1. The CDR3 extends over 16 amino acids. V dropped 6 bases and J dropped 5; count of bases not matched to a gene: 11. From germline, CDR1 is LNHDA and CDR2 SQIVND (reference sequence). CDR3 DNA: TGTGCCAGTAGCCCCTTGGGGACAGGGAGAAACAATGAGCAGTTCTTC. This translates into CASSPLGTGRNNEQFF.

The rearrangement uses TRBV18 and TRBJ2-5; a possible D gene is TRBD1 (7 bases). The CDR3 runs 14 residues. Germline V gene lookup returns CDR1 KGHSH and CDR2 LQKENI. V was clipped by 6 bases and J by 5 bases, with 16 bases between them. The CDR3 sequence is CASSPETGRETQYF. CDR3 nucleotides: TGTGCCAGCTCGCCCGAGACAGGGAGGGAGACCCAGTACTTC.

This clonotype was recorded a few times. V is TRBV29-1 and J is TRBJ1-4; 10 positions agree with TRBD1. This CDR3 spans 15 amino acids. With 1 base clipped from V and 7 bases from J, the junction kept 6 bases outside the gene matches. CDR1 and CDR2 from the germline V gene are SQVTM and ANQGSEA. The DNA for the CDR3 is TGCAGCGTTGAAGGAACAGACAGGGGGCGTGAAAAACTGTTTTTT. This sequence encodes CSVEGTDRGREKLFF.

This clonotype was seen many times. The CDR3: CASSFDRHTEAFF. CDR3 DNA: TGTGCCAGCAGCTTTGACAGACACACTGAAGCTTTCTTT. The chain is built from TRBV7-9 and TRBJ1-1; D perhaps matches TRBD1 (5 bases). CDR3 length: 13 residues. Germline loops: CDR1 SEHNR, CDR2 FQNEAQ (reference sequence). The germline V and J ends were trimmed by 3 bases and 3 bases, with 8 bases remaining between them.

This clonotype was seen repeatedly, ten times or more. The chain couples TRBV12-3 or TRBV12-4 to TRBJ2-6, with unresolved D. The CDR3 extends over 15 amino acids. V lost 8 bases to trimming and J lost 0 bases, with 11 bases between them. CDR3 region: CASGMVSSGANVLTF. The CDR3 region has the DNA TGTGCCAGCGGGATGGTGAGCTCTGGGGCCAACGTCCTGACTTTC.

The chain has TRBV5-1 and TRBJ2-2; TRBD2 matches at 9 bases. The length of the CDR3 is 16 residues. The V segment lost 4 bases and the J segment 5 bases; nucleotides outside the gene matches: 9. Germline assignment: CDR1 SGHRS and CDR2 YFSETQ. In DNA, the CDR3 is TGCGCCAGCAGCCCCCCCATAGCGGGAGATACCGGGGAGCTGTTTTTT. This translates into CASSPPIAGDTGELFF.

This clonotype was counted many times. This chain links TRBV6-1 with TRBJ1-4; 9 nucleotides agree with TRBD1. The CDR3 extends over 15 amino acids. In germline, CDR1 is MNHNS, CDR2 SASEGT. The V segment lost 5 bases and the J segment 8 bases; nucleotides outside the gene matches: 9. The CDR3 reads CASSSNRGQGEKLFF. The CDR3 nucleotides read TGTGCCAGCAGTTCAAACAGGGGGCAGGGGGAAAAACTGTTTTTT.

This clonotype was observed many times. The V and J genes are TRBV7-8 and TRBJ1-1, with D unresolved. V lost 0 bases, J lost 1 base, and 9 bases lay in between. The length of the CDR3 is 15 residues. Germline CDR1 and CDR2: SGHVS and FQNEAQ. The CDR3 coding sequence is TGTGCCAGCAGCTTAGCGGGTGGTAGGAACACTGAAGCTTTCTTT. Its protein product is CASSLAGGRNTEAFF.